This TCR beta chain was captured in a study of blood T cells in healthy people across ages. Points from the study as a whole: The unsorted PBMCs prevented any conclusive comparison of naive versus antigen-experienced cells.

V was pared by 0 bases and J by 8 bases, with 11 bases between. This CDR3 has 14 amino acids. The germline gives CDR1 SGHRS, CDR2 YFSETQ. Points on this clonotype: Antigen unknown.

For the second PCR, which ran for roughly 7 to 11 cycles, a sample-barcoded 5' primer and a J-beta primer mix were used. Each cDNA was tagged by a template-switch adaptor containing 12 random nucleotides. TCRdb fed the 5' RACE reads into MiXCR, producing one record per CDR3 protein. Of approximately 2,000,000 distinct CDR3 sequences listed, 39% were seen once; the top ten hold about 21%. This chain uses TRBV5-1 with TRBJ1-4, with D possibly being TRBD1 (5 bases). The receptor was isolated from a human donor in good health. Material for sequencing was blood. CDR3: CASSLEGRGEKLFF. The CDR3 coding sequence is TGCGCCAGCAGCTTGGAAGGGAGGGGAGAAAAACTGTTTTTT.